This T cell receptor (beta chain) is from a study of response to subunit inactivated influenza vaccine. Overall study results and limits: It was suggested by the authors that few new T cells are recruited by each seasonal influenza vaccination.

There are 16 residues in the CDR3. CDR1 is SGHDN, CDR2 FVKESK, per germline. V shed 2 bases and J shed 0 bases, with 11 bases lying between them. This clonotype came up a few times. As yet, its antigen is unknown. TCRdb re-called the RT-PCR reads through MiXCR, storing one row per CDR3 protein. This table has more than 550,000 distinct CDR3 sequences, about 11% appearing once. This chain uses TRBV14 with TRBJ2-1; D may be TRBD2 (6 bases). The origin of this receptor is a man aged 50-59 years who received an inactivated influenza vaccine. The sequencing here drew on PBMCs from blood, taken on the day of vaccination. The CDR3, as DNA: TGTGCCAGCAGCCAAATTAGCGGCCCCTCCTACAATGAGCAGTTCTTC. This translates into CASSQISGPSYNEQFF.